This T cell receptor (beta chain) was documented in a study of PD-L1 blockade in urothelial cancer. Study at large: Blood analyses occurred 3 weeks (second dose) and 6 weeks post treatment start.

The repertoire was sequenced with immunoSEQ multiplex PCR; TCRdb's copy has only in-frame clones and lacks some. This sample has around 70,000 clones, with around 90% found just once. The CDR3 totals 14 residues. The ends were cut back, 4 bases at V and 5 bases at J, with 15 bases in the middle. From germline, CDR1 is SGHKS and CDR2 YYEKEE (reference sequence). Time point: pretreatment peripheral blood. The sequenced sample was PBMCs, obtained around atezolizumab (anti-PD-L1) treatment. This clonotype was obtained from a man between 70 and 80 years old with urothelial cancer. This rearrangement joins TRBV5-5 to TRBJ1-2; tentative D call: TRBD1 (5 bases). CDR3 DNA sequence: TGTGCCAGCAGCGCCGCCGGGGGGAATTATGGCTACACCTTC. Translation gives CASSAAGGNYGYTF.